The source of this T cell receptor beta chain is a study of blood T cell repertoires in COVID-19 (dated by TCRdb to 2018 to 2021). Study-level background: The collaborator samples originated in the United States, Italy and Spain and spanned the acute and convalescent phases of COVID-19. The material from the prospective study consisted of cDNA or gDNA derived from T cells, B-cell-depleted T cells, or PBMCs. Subjects who had been exposed to COVID-19, were actively infected with it, or had recovered from it provided the deeply sampled blood TCRbeta repertoires that made up the dataset. The repertoires were released in a freely available public database meant as a resource for research on the immune response to SARS-CoV-2. The samples were drawn from two sources: the first 160 participants of the ongoing ImmuneRACE study, and 1,254 subjects contributed by 6 global collaborators. Sample metadata almost always included a de-identified subject ID, COVID-19 status, age in years and sex. Where HLA class I and class II types were available, the types were taken from metadata supplied by the sample provider, not from assay-based typing. What the authors observed across the whole study: Clinical and demographic metadata were provided uncurated, with the amount varying by source and participant.

Points on this clone: What antigen it recognizes has not been identified. There are no base qualities to consult, and no much larger clone falls within one base.

TCRbeta CDR3 regions were amplified from genomic DNA using the immunoSEQ Assay, a bias-controlled multiplex PCR. On the study's bioinformatics: The number of nucleated cells in each sample was estimated from the amplification of reference gene primers within the assay. To quantify the absolute abundance of each unique TCRbeta CDR3 rearrangement, sequence reads were collapsed and filtered. For each sample, productive Simpson clonality was calculated as the square root of Simpson's diversity index across productive rearrangements. TCRdb took over this immuneACCESS table, retaining in-frame rearrangements with V and J assigned. Such tables are incomplete; in checked studies, under half of the missing clones stem from an unresolved V gene, and the remainder is unexplained. D and trimming come from the DNA, and the V and J calls and clone size come from that table. This sample comprises around 100,000 clones, 81% of them detected only once. The top ten clonotypes cover more than 4% of the sample.

V loses 3 bases at its end and J loses 2 bases; junction bases beyond the gene matches: 8. CDR1 and CDR2 are drawn from the germline V gene: MNHNS, SASEGT. Spanning cysteine to phenylalanine, the CDR3 consists of 16 amino acids. The kept DNA is CDR3 alone, 48 bases in frame from the first base. One collaborating source in Seattle enrolled patients while the patients were actively infected and followed the patients over time throughout the course of disease. Each collaborating institution followed its own protocols to collect whole blood in K2EDTA tubes. For TCRbeta analysis, collaborators shipped samples in one of three forms: frozen whole blood, isolated PBMCs, or DNA extracted from either of those sample types.

The chain is assembled from TRBV6-1 and TRBJ2-7; 9 bases in the middle match TRBD1. The sequenced sample was peripheral blood. The source of this sequence is an elderly man with COVID-19, enrolled during active disease. DNA sequence: TGTGCCAGCAGTGAGCCCCGGACAGGGGCTGCCTACGAGCAGTACTTC. Translation gives CASSEPRTGAAYEQYF.